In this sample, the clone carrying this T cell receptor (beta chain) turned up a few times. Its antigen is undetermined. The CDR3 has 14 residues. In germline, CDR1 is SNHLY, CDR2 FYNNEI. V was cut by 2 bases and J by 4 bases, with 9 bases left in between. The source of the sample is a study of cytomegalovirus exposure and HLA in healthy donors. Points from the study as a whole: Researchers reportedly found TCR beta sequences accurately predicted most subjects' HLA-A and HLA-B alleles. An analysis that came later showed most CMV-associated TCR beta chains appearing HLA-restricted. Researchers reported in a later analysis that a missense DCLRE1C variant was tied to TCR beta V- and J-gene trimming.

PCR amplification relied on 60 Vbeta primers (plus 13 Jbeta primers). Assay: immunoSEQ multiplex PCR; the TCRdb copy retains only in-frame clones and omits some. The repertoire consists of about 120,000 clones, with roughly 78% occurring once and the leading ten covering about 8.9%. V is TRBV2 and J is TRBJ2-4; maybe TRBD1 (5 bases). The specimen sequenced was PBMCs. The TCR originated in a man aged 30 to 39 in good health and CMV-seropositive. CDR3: CASSESPGKNIQYF. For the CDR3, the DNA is TGTGCCAGCAGTGAAAGCCCAGGGAAAAACATTCAGTACTTC.